The clone carrying this TCR beta chain was recorded only once. Its antigen is not known. Being one base from a much bigger clone, this may be a read error. cDNA libraries of TCR beta carried unique molecular identifiers. cDNA molecules numbering some 500,000 came from roughly 1 to 10 million T cells. TCRdb passed the PCR reads through MiXCR, listing each CDR3 protein once. The sample has approximately 180,000 distinct CDR3 sequences, over 25% seen once. This specimen comes from a study of post-analysis software for immune sequencing data. Study-level findings and limits: Controls showed lower frequencies than patients for five TRBV segments, and TRBV5-6, TRBV5-1 and TRBV20-1 were among these. Samples from one preparation batch, clustered by F measure, grouped strongly together.

The CDR3 contains 11 residues. Between the trimmed V and J ends, which lost 7 bases and 6 bases, there was a span of 12 bases. Germline lookup yields CDR1 SQVTM and CDR2 ANQGSEA. This clonotype was sampled from a girl under 18 with multiple sclerosis. V and J are TRBV29-1 and TRBJ1-2; a possible D gene is TRBD1 (6 bases). Material for sequencing was blood. The CDR3 loop is CSATDSDGYTF. The CDR3 bases are TGCAGCGCCACGGACAGCGATGGCTACACCTTC. Together with reference TRBV29-1 and TRBJ1-2, the CDR3 gives the full variable domain: SAVISQKPSRDICQRGTSLTIQCQVDSQVTMMFWYRQQPGQSLTLIATANQGSEATYESGFVIDKFPISRPNLTFSTLTVSNMSPEDSSIYLCSATDSDGYTFGSGTRLTVV.